This T cell receptor beta chain was sequenced for a study of PD-1 blockade in mismatch repair-deficient tumors. CDR1 is MNHNS and CDR2 is SASEGT in the germline V gene. There are 14 residues in the CDR3. Trimming removed 3 bases from V and 4 bases from J; junction bases left unmatched: 6. This table comes from immunoSEQ multiplex PCR, and its TCRdb copy is limited to in-frame clones, with some not included. Seen here are about 120,000 clones, approximately 86% observed once, and the top ten hold about 14%. V is TRBV6-1 and J is TRBJ2-7; 7 positions agree with TRBD2. The receptor was derived from an adult with mismatch repair-deficient cancer. The sample was peripheral blood, taken 44 weeks after starting pembrolizumab. The CDR3 coding sequence is TGTGCCAGCAGTGATCCGGGACTACATTACGAGCAGTACTTC. Translated: CASSDPGLHYEQYF.